This T cell receptor beta chain is from a study of OX40 agonist ivuxolimab in advanced cancers. Libraries were prepared by immunoSEQ multiplex PCR; TCRdb keeps only in-frame clonotypes and omits some of them. The sample records thousands of clones, more than 65% being singletons. Trimming left V 0 bases short and J 4 bases short, with 7 bases between. Per germline, CDR1 MNHNY and CDR2 SVGAGI (reference sequence). The CDR3 length is 14 residues. The chain combines TRBV6-6 with TRBJ1-5; D unresolved. The receptor was derived from an adult with an advanced solid tumor such as melanoma, head and neck, liver or kidney cancer. Material: CD4+ or CD8+ T cells sorted from blood, obtained in a trial of the OX40 agonist ivuxolimab. The CDR3 here is CASSYSRTNQPQHF. In DNA form, the CDR3 reads TGTGCCAGCAGTTACTCGAGAACAAATCAGCCCCAGCATTTT.